These 14 T cell receptor beta chains share one sample of origin, sequenced in a study of T-cell memory formation after mild COVID-19. TCRdb re-derived calls from the 5' RACE reads in MiXCR, one entry per CDR3 protein. There are 150,000 to 200,000 distinct CDR3 sequences in the sample; 13% to 15% occur only once, and less than 15% lies in the top ten. Source material: PBMCs or a T cell subset sorted from them (not recorded which). These TCRs come from an adult woman who had mild COVID-19 (a few samples of this study predate the infection). Cell type and time point are not known.

This clonotype was observed a few times. The chain uses TRBV5-5 and TRBJ2-1, with D unclear. The germline gives CDR1 SGHKS, CDR2 YYEKEE (reference sequence). The CDR3 loop spans 14 amino acids. Trimming pared 0 bases from V and 3 bases from J, leaving 7 bases between. The CDR3 sequence: CASSLDPDYNEQFF. The CDR3 DNA reads TGTGCCAGCAGCTTGGACCCAGACTACAATGAGCAGTTCTTC.

The V call is TRBV2, the J call TRBJ2-5; maybe TRBD2 (6 bases). CDR3 length: 14 amino acids. Germline V lookup: CDR1 SNHLY, CDR2 FYNNEI. Trimming left V 8 bases short and J 4 bases short, with 17 bases between. DNA of the CDR3: TGTGCCAGCGCGGGGAAGCGTTCTGGAGAGACCCAGTACTTC. Its protein product is CASAGKRSGETQYF. The variable domain in full, with the rest retrieved from reference TRBV2 and TRBJ2-5, is EPEVTQTPSHQVTQMGQEVILRCVPISNHLYFYWYRQILGQKVEFLVSFYNNEISEKSEIFDDQFSVERPDGSNFTLKIRSTKLEDSAMYFCASAGKRSGETQYFGPGTRLLVL.

This clonotype showed up many times. The chain employs TRBV20-1 and TRBJ2-7; 7 positions match TRBD1. Germline V gene data show CDR1 as DFQATT and CDR2 as SNEGSKA (reference sequence). This CDR3 region has 11 residues. Germline trimming cut 5 bases from V and 4 bases from J; bases unmatched to any gene: 2. The CDR3 protein is CSARQGYEQYF. DNA for the CDR3: TGCAGTGCTCGACAGGGATACGAGCAGTACTTC.

This clonotype came up a few times. The chain is built from TRBV2 and TRBJ1-2; weak D call: TRBD1 (6 bases). Deletions cut 6 bases from V and 4 bases from J, with 15 bases between. The CDR3 is 14 amino acids. The germline V gene has CDR1 SNHLY and CDR2 FYNNEI. CDR3 sequence reads: CASSRDKGGYGYTF. Written as DNA, the CDR3 is TGTGCCAGCAGCCGGGACAAGGGGGGCTATGGCTACACCTTC.

This clonotype was recorded a few times. The genes are TRBV12-3 or TRBV12-4 and TRBJ1-1, with 7 bases identical to TRBD1. The CDR3 consists of 11 residues. V was pared by 7 bases and J by 11 bases, with 7 bases of the junction left unmatched. CDR3 protein: CASKTQTGAFF. CDR3 nucleotide sequence: TGTGCCAGCAAAACTCAGACAGGGGCTTTCTTT.

The CDR3 here is CATSVVGTGELFF. The CDR3, as DNA: TGTGCCACATCGGTCGTTGGGACCGGGGAGCTGTTTTTT. The chain employs TRBV4-2 and TRBJ2-2; D unresolved. Trimming left V 10 bases short and J 5 bases short, with 14 bases between. The CDR3 consists of 13 residues. Germline CDR1 LGHNA, CDR2 YNFKEQ.

This chain links TRBV7-2 with TRBJ2-3; D is unresolved. Germline V gives CDR1 SGHTA, CDR2 FQGNSA. The CDR3 consists of 12 residues. The V end was cut by 5 bases, the J end by 2 bases, with 5 bases between. CDR3 sequence: CASSAYTDTQYF. In DNA, the CDR3 is TGTGCCAGCAGCGCGTACACAGATACGCAGTATTTT.

This clonotype was seen more than once but under ten times. The chain employs TRBV9 and TRBJ1-1; 9 bases fit TRBD1. V shed 3 bases, J shed 1 base, and the junction held 4 bases outside the gene matches. Germline CDR1 reads SGDLS; CDR2 reads YYNGEE. The CDR3 is 15 amino acids. The CDR3 region has the DNA TGTGCCAGCAGCGAGCGGACAGGGGAGAACACTGAAGCTTTCTTT. Protein product: CASSERTGENTEAFF.

The chain is built from TRBV2 and TRBJ2-2; D remains ambiguous. Germline V lookup: CDR1 SNHLY, CDR2 FYNNEI. This CDR3 region has 13 residues. Trimming took 2 bases from V and 7 from J, leaving 8 bases between them. The CDR3 region is CASSEQVVGELFF. The CDR3 DNA reads as TGTGCCAGCAGTGAACAGGTCGTCGGGGAGCTGTTTTTT.

The rearrangement links TRBV20-1 to TRBJ2-7; D may be TRBD2 (5 bases). Germline loops: CDR1 DFQATT, CDR2 SNEGSKA (reference sequence). CDR3 length equals 14 residues. V was trimmed by 3 bases and J by 3 bases, leaving 15 bases between them. CDR3 sequence: CSASRPGRGYEQYF. CDR3 sequence (DNA): TGCAGTGCTAGTAGGCCCGGACGGGGCTACGAGCAGTACTTC.

This clonotype occurred a few times. DNA for the CDR3: TGTGCCAGCAGCTCCCCCGGGCTACCTTGGCAGTTCTTC. This translates into CASSSPGLPWQFF. The gene calls are TRBV7-9 and TRBJ2-1; D ambiguous. Germline CDR1 and CDR2: SEHNR and FQNEAQ (reference sequence). The CDR3 contains 13 residues. Trimming removed 4 bases from V and 12 bases from J, with 16 bases in between.

This clonotype was detected only a few times. The gene calls are TRBV11-3 and TRBJ1-1, with D possibly matching TRBD1 (5 bases). Trimming shortened V by 2 bases and J by 1 base, and 14 bases separated the two germline ends. Germline V gene data show CDR1 as SGHNT and CDR2 as YENEEA. The CDR3 spans 16 residues. CDR3 coding DNA: TGTGCCAGCAGCTTACCCCTAGCTGGGGGGAACACTGAAGCTTTCTTT. This gives the protein CASSLPLAGGNTEAFF.

This clonotype was recorded a few times. The chain links TRBV29-1 to TRBJ2-2; D not certain. V was clipped by 4 bases and J by 1 base, with 4 bases between them. The CDR3 is made up of 12 amino acids. The germline gives CDR1 SQVTM, CDR2 ANQGSEA. CDR3 sequence (DNA): TGCAGCGTTGTTGTGAACACCGGGGAGCTGTTTTTT. It translates to CSVVVNTGELFF.

This clonotype has only a few counts. This chain connects TRBV7-9 to TRBJ1-5; D unresolved. CDR1 is SEHNR and CDR2 is FQNEAQ in the germline V gene (reference sequence). Trimming shortened V by 5 bases and J by 9 bases, and 14 bases separated the two germline ends. This CDR3 comprises 13 residues. CDR3 sequence: CASSSGLRVPQHF. The DNA of the CDR3 is TGTGCCAGCAGCAGCGGACTTCGGGTGCCCCAGCATTTT. Drawing the rest from reference TRBV7-9 and TRBJ1-5, the complete variable domain is DTGVSQNPRHKITKRGQNVTFRCDPISEHNRLYWYRQTLGQGPEFLTYFQNEAQLEKSRLLSDRFSAERPKGSFSTLEIQRTEQGDSAMYLCASSSGLRVPQHFGDGTRLSIL.